The T cell receptor (beta chain) described here comes from a study of blood T cell repertoires in COVID-19. In the original analysis: Amplification from reference gene primers served as the basis for estimated nucleated cell counts. TCRdb keeps only in-frame clones here, not all; method: immunoSEQ multiplex PCR. V, J and clone size are those of that table, while D and trimming were read from the DNA. The data show roughly 200,000 clones, with less than 90% seen just once and roughly 20% held by the top ten. Germline values: CDR1 LNHDA, CDR2 SQIVND (reference sequence). The CDR3 has 16 amino acids. V lost 0 bases and J lost 3, with 12 bases in between.

The sequenced sample consisted of peripheral blood. The chain combines TRBV19 with TRBJ1-5, with D possibly TRBD1 on 5 matching bases. The sequence came from a human donor in a cohort sampled during active COVID-19. In DNA, the CDR3 is TGTGCCAGTAGTATAGAACAGGTAGGGAACAATCAGCCCCAGCATTTT. Translated, it gives CASSIEQVGNNQPQHF. The variable domain in full, completed from reference TRBV19 and TRBJ1-5, reads DGGITQSPKYLFRKEGQNVTLSCEQNLNHDAMYWYRQDPGQGLRLIYYSQIVNDFQKGDIAEGYSVSREKKESFPLTVTSAQKNPTAFYLCASSIEQVGNNQPQHFGDGTRLSIL.